This T cell receptor (beta chain) was sequenced during a study of OX40 agonist ivuxolimab in advanced cancers. Turning to the study itself: Ivuxolimab, which is an agonistic anti-OX40 (CD134) antibody, was administered to the patients. Eligibility rules accepted prior anti-PD-1, anti-PD-L1 or anti-CTLA-4 therapy, and around 40% had some.

Study results and caveats: Dose levels from 0.1 to 3.0 mg/kg saw CD4+ and CD8+ blood T cells expand clonally by week 6. The authors also found low normalized T-cell clonal expansion in some nonresponders.

For this clone: The antigen is not known.

Clones were read by immunoSEQ multiplex PCR, and TCRdb kept only the in-frame ones, dropping some. The repertoire consists of about 61,000 clones, with around 92% occurring once and the leading ten covering approximately 23%. This CDR3 has 15 residues. CDR1 and CDR2 from the germline V gene are SGHRS and YFSETQ. V shed 5 bases and J shed 2 bases, with 16 bases lying between them. The specimen was CD4+ or CD8+ T cells sorted from blood, collected in a trial of the OX40 agonist ivuxolimab. The TCR comes from an adult with an advanced solid tumor such as melanoma, head and neck, liver or kidney cancer. The chain combines TRBV5-1 with TRBJ1-1; a possible D gene is TRBD1 (5 bases). The CDR3 reads CASRLFWDANTEAFF. The CDR3 DNA reads TGCGCCAGCAGGTTGTTTTGGGACGCAAACACTGAAGCTTTCTTT.